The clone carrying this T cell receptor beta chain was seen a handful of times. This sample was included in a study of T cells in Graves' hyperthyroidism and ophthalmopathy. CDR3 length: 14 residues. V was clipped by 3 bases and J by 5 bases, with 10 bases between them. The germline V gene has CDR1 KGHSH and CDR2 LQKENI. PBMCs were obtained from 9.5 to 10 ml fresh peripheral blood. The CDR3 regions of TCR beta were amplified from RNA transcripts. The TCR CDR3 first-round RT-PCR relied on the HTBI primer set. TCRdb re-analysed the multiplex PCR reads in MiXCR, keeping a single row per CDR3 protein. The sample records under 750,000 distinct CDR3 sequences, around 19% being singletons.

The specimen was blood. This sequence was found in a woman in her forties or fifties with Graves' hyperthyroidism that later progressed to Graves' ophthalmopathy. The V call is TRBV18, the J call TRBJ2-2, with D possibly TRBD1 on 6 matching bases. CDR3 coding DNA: TGTGCCAGCTCACCGCAGGGGTGGACCGGGGAGCTGTTTTTT. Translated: CASSPQGWTGELFF. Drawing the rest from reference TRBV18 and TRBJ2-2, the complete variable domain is NAGVMQNPRHLVRRRGQEARLRCSPMKGHSHVYWYRQLPEEGLKFMVYLQKENIIDESGMPKERFSAEFPKEGPSILRIQQVVRGDSAAYFCASSPQGWTGELFFGEGSRLTVL.